The source of this T cell receptor beta chain is a study of cytomegalovirus exposure and HLA in healthy donors. General study results and limits: When a later analysis compared HLA-associated TCR beta chains with equally common others, the HLA-associated chains turned out to be more clonally expanded and to have lower generation probabilities.

Germline CDR1 reads MDHEN; CDR2 reads SYDVKM. The CDR3 covers 14 residues. V was shortened by 5 bases and J by 3 bases, with 13 bases between the two germline ends. Primers: 60 Vbeta forward and 13 Jbeta reverse. Sequenced by immunoSEQ multiplex PCR; TCRdb stores in-frame clones only, minus some. The data hold over 130,000 clones, with 88% observed a single time. Regarding this clone: Its antigen is not known.

This chain uses TRBV28 with TRBJ1-2; TRBD1 is a possible D gene (5 bases). The sequenced sample was PBMCs. The source of this sequence is a woman between 40 and 55 years old in good health and CMV-seronegative. CDR3 bases: TGTGCCAGCAGTATGCCAGGGCTTGACTATGGCTACACCTTC. Protein sequence: CASSMPGLDYGYTF.